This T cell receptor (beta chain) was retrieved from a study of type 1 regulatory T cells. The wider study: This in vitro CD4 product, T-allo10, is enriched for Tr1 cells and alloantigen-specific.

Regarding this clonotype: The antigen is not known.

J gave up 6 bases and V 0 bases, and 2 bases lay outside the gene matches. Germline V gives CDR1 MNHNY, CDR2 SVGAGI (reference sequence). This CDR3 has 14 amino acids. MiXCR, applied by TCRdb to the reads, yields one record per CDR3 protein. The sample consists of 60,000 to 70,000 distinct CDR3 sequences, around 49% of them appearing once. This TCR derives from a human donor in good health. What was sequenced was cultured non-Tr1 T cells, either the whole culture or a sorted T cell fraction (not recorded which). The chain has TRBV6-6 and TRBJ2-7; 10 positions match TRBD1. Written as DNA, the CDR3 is TGTGCCAGCAGTTACTCGGGACAGGGGAGCGAGCAGTACTTC. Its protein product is CASSYSGQGSEQYF.